A single sample is the source of the 24 T cell receptor beta chains below, sequenced in a study of control samples from healthy donors and cancer patients. Clones were read by immunoSEQ multiplex PCR, and TCRdb kept only the in-frame ones, dropping some. Among 45,000 to 70,000 clones listed, under 95% were seen once. Specimen: PBMCs. The receptors shown here come from a man younger than 45 with colorectal cancer.

The chain links TRBV5-8 to TRBJ2-7, with D possibly matching TRBD1 (5 bases). The germline CDR1 and CDR2 sequences are SGHTS and YDEGEE. CDR3 length equals 13 residues. The CDR3 DNA follows: TGTTTTACCAATGGGGCCTACTCCTACGAGCAGTACGTC. This translates into CFTNGAYSYEQYV.

This chain uses TRBV5-4 with TRBJ1-2, with D possibly TRBD1 on 5 matching bases. V was cut by 3 bases and J by 2 bases, with 8 bases left in between. The CDR3 spans 13 residues. The V gene's germline CDR1 is SGHNT and CDR2 YYREEE (reference sequence). The DNA for the CDR3 is TGTGCCAGCAGCTCCTCAGGGAACTATGGCTACACCTTC. It is translated as CASSSSGNYGYTF. Together with reference TRBV5-4 and TRBJ1-2, the CDR3 gives the full variable domain: ETGVTQSPTHLIKTRGQQVTLRCSSQSGHNTVSWYQQALGQGPQFIFQYYREEENGRGNFPPRFSGLQFPNYSSELNVNALELDDSALYLCASSSSGNYGYTFGSGTRLTVV.

This clone was counted once. In DNA form, the CDR3 reads TGTGCCAGCAGCCCCAAACGGACAGGCGAGCAGTACTTC. It specifies CASSPKRTGEQYF. This sequence joins TRBV3-1 (or the pseudogene TRBV3-2) and TRBJ2-7, with TRBD1 matching over 7 bases. CDR1 is LGHDT and CDR2 is YNNKEL in the germline V gene (reference sequence). V dropped 4 bases and J dropped 6; count of bases not matched to a gene: 6. This CDR3 comprises 13 residues.

The chain couples TRBV2 to TRBJ2-2, with 12 bases aligning to TRBD2. The CDR3 covers 20 residues. Looked up from germline, CDR1 is SNHLY and CDR2 is FYNNEI. Losses at the gene ends were 3 bases for V and 2 bases for J; bases not matched to a gene: 13. CDR3 bases: TGTGCCAGCAGTGAGCCGGAGCTAGCGGGGGGGCCGGGCAACACCGGGGAGCTGTTTTTT. This translates into CASSEPELAGGPGNTGELFF.

The rearrangement joins TRBV2 to TRBJ2-6; unclear D gene. Germline CDR1 SNHLY, CDR2 FYNNEI. Trimming cost V 8 bases and J 3 bases, with 11 bases left between them. This CDR3 region has 14 residues. CDR3 in DNA: TGTGCCAGCCGTACGGGCGGTGGGGCCAACGTCCTGACTTTC. It yields the protein CASRTGGGANVLTF.

The chain carries TRBV12-3 or TRBV12-4 and TRBJ1-5; D unresolved. The CDR3 is 13 amino acids. Trimming shortened V by 3 bases and J by 4 bases, and 7 bases separated the two germline ends. In DNA, the CDR3 is TGTGCCAGCAGTTTGTCCAGAAATCAGCCCCAGCATTTT. Residues: CASSLSRNQPQHF.

This chain connects TRBV30 to TRBJ1-1; 12 positions agree with TRBD1. Germline V gene lookup returns CDR1 GTSNPN and CDR2 SVGIG (reference sequence). CDR3 length: 17 amino acids. V dropped 3 bases and J dropped 5; count of bases not matched to a gene: 13. CDR3 residues: CAWSAGTGGAGGTEAFF. DNA of the CDR3: TGTGCCTGGAGCGCCGGGACAGGGGGCGCGGGCGGGACTGAAGCTTTCTTT.

This chain links TRBV7-2 with TRBJ2-2, with D hard to call. The V gene's germline CDR1 is SGHTA and CDR2 FQGNSA. This CDR3 is built from 12 residues. V lost 4 bases, J lost 2 bases, and 2 bases lay in between. The chain's CDR3 is CASSYNTGELFF. CDR3 nucleotide sequence: TGTGCCAGCAGCTACAACACCGGGGAGCTGTTTTTT.

The J gene is TRBJ1-5, the V gene TRBV19, with TRBD1 matching 9 bases. V trimming: 5 bases; J trimming: 3 bases; junction bases outside the gene matches: 11. The CDR3 covers 17 residues. Germline assignment: CDR1 LNHDA and CDR2 SQIVND (reference sequence). CDR3 DNA: TGTGCCAGTAGTTTTGCCGGGACAGGGAGTTTCAATCAGCCCCAGCATTTT. This gives the protein CASSFAGTGSFNQPQHF.

The CDR3 bases are TGTGCCAGCAGCTTAGCGTGGGGATCCACTGAAGCTTTCTTT. Its protein is CASSLAWGSTEAFF. This sequence joins TRBV11-2 and TRBJ1-1; D unresolved. There are 14 residues in the CDR3. Trimming left V 1 base short and J 4 bases short, with 10 bases between. Germline V CDR1 and CDR2: SGHAT, FQNNGV.

The chain recombines TRBV19 with TRBJ1-2; D uncertain. Per germline, CDR1 LNHDA and CDR2 SQIVND (reference sequence). This CDR3 region has 13 residues. Trimming pared 10 bases from V and 1 base from J, leaving 13 bases between. DNA of the CDR3: TGTGCCACCAAGACTCCACTTAACTATGGCTACACCTTC. Translated, it gives CATKTPLNYGYTF. The complete variable domain, with remaining parts taken from reference TRBV19 and TRBJ1-2, reads DGGITQSPKYLFRKEGQNVTLSCEQNLNHDAMYWYRQDPGQGLRLIYYSQIVNDFQKGDIAEGYSVSREKKESFPLTVTSAQKNPTAFYLCATKTPLNYGYTFGSGTRLTVV.

The chain is built from TRBV5-6 and TRBJ2-7; D is unresolved. Germline values: CDR1 SGHDT, CDR2 YYEEEE. V lost 0 bases and J 4 bases, leaving 8 bases between the germline ends. The CDR3 runs to 13 residues. CDR3 DNA sequence: TGTGCCAGCAGCTTGGGACTGGTATACGAGCAGTACTTC. This translates into CASSLGLVYEQYF.

The chain uses TRBV7-2 and TRBJ2-7; 9 bases fit TRBD1. The CDR3 contains 16 residues. Looked up from germline, CDR1 is SGHTA and CDR2 is FQGNSA. V shed 5 bases, J shed 2 bases, and the junction held 10 bases outside the gene matches. As DNA, the CDR3 is TGTGCCAGCAGCATCTCCGGGACAGGGAACACCTACGAGCAGTACTTC. As protein: CASSISGTGNTYEQYF.

The rearrangement links TRBV9 to TRBJ1-1, with D perhaps matching TRBD1 (6 bases). This CDR3 region has 15 residues. Deletions cut 0 bases from V and 0 bases from J, with 9 bases between. The germline V gene encodes CDR1 SGDLS and CDR2 YYNGEE. DNA for the CDR3: TGTGCCAGCAGCGTAGTAGGGGGGCTGAACACTGAAGCTTTCTTT. Translation: CASSVVGGLNTEAFF. Complete variable domain (other parts from reference TRBV9 and TRBJ1-1): DSGVTQTPKHLITATGQRVTLRCSPRSGDLSVYWYQQSLDQGLQFLIQYYNGEERAKGNILERFSAQQFPDLHSELNLSSLELGDSALYFCASSVVGGLNTEAFFGQGTRLTVV.

This chain connects TRBV2 to TRBJ2-2; weak D call: TRBD1 (6 bases). CDR1 is SNHLY, CDR2 FYNNEI, per germline. The V gene lost 7 bases and the J gene lost 4 bases, with 13 bases spanning the gap. The CDR3 extends over 14 amino acids. Written as DNA, the CDR3 is TGTGCCAGCAAGGACAGTTATTCCACCGGGGAGCTGTTTTTT. This translates into CASKDSYSTGELFF.

This sequence joins TRBV4-1 and TRBJ2-3; D call uncertain. Trimming cost V 4 bases and J 4 bases, with 12 bases left between them. Germline CDR1 MGHRA, CDR2 YSYEKL. The CDR3 spans 14 residues. For the CDR3, the DNA is TGCGCCAGCAGCCCCGAGCACATATCAGATACGCAGTATTTT. This codes for CASSPEHISDTQYF.

The chain uses TRBV7-8 and TRBJ1-5, with 8 nucleotides matching TRBD1. Germline values: CDR1 SGHVS, CDR2 FQNEAQ. This CDR3 has 16 residues. Trimming cost V 4 bases and J 2 bases; bases outside gene matches: 7. Here the CDR3 reads CASSSLTGEGNQPQHF. CDR3 DNA sequence: TGTGCCAGCAGCTCGTTGACAGGGGAGGGCAATCAGCCCCAGCATTTT.

The chain employs TRBV5-1 and TRBJ1-1, with a weak D call TRBD1 (5 bases). The germline V and J ends were trimmed by 1 base and 5 bases, with 18 bases remaining between them. The CDR3 is made up of 16 amino acids. CDR1 and CDR2 (germline): SGHRS, YFSETQ. In DNA, the CDR3 is TGCGCCAGCAGCTTGATTGCCAGATCCAGGGAAACTGAAGCTTTCTTT. This encodes CASSLIARSRETEAFF.

The chain recombines TRBV18 with TRBJ1-6; possible D gene TRBD1, 5 bases. Germline V CDR1 and CDR2: KGHSH, LQKENI. The V end was cut by 6 bases, the J end by 7 bases, with 16 bases between. The CDR3 is 15 amino acids. CDR3: CASSPEGQLNSPLHF. CDR3 in DNA: TGTGCCAGCTCCCCGGAGGGGCAACTCAATTCACCCCTCCACTTT. The full variable domain, its missing parts supplied by reference TRBV18 and TRBJ1-6, is NAGVMQNPRHLVRRRGQEARLRCSPMKGHSHVYWYRQLPEEGLKFMVYLQKENIIDESGMPKERFSAEFPKEGPSILRIQQVVRGDSAAYFCASSPEGQLNSPLHFGNGTRLTVT.

The chain is built from TRBV29-1 and TRBJ2-7; D is possibly TRBD2 (7 bases). CDR3 length: 16 residues. Germline V gene sequence: CDR1 SQVTM, CDR2 ANQGSEA. The V end was cut by 7 bases, the J end by 4 bases, with 26 bases between. CDR3 protein: CSAEGGTGKVGYEQYV. In DNA, the CDR3 is TGCAGCGCCGAGGGGGGGACGGGGAAAGTCGGGTACGAGCAGTACGTC.

Notes on this clone: Relative to the germline gene, one junction end is altered; a read error may explain this. This sequence joins TRBV5-1 and TRBJ2-1; D is unresolved. CDR3 length equals 14 residues. The germline V gene has CDR1 SGHRS and CDR2 YFSETQ. The CDR3 nucleotides are TGCGCCAGCACCTTGCCCGGCAGACACAATGAGCAGTTCTTC. Translation: CASTLPGRHNEQFF.

This clone was seen only once. The V and J genes are TRBV7-8 and TRBJ1-6, with unresolved D. The germline V and J ends were trimmed by 1 base and 6 bases, with 10 bases remaining between them. This CDR3 spans 15 amino acids. Germline-derived CDR1 and CDR2 are SGHVS and FQNEAQ. CDR3 nucleotides: TGTGCCAGCAGCTTAGTCTGGGAGGGTAATTCACCCCTCCACTTT. Translation: CASSLVWEGNSPLHF.

J is TRBJ1-4 and V is TRBV28; D unclear. Germline CDR1 reads MDHEN; CDR2 reads SYDVKM. The V end lost 6 bases, the J end lost 2 bases, and 16 bases lay between the germline ends. CDR3 length equals 16 residues. The CDR3 spells CASSSAGRGTNEKLFF. In nucleotides, the CDR3 is TGTGCCAGCAGCTCAGCCGGGCGAGGGACTAATGAAAAACTGTTTTTT.

The chain combines TRBV25-1 with TRBJ1-4, with D perhaps TRBD1 (5 bases). The CDR3 is 15 residues long. Trimming took 6 bases from V and 3 from J, leaving 14 bases between them. Per the germline V gene, CDR1 is MGHDK and CDR2 is SYGVNS. The chain's CDR3 is CASRASGTSNEKLFF. In nucleotides, the CDR3 is TGTGCCAGCAGGGCCTCCGGGACGTCTAATGAAAAACTGTTTTTT. The full variable domain, completed using reference TRBV25-1 and TRBJ1-4, is EADIYQTPRYLVIGTGKKITLECSQTMGHDKMYWYQQDPGMELHLIHYSYGVNSTEKGDLSSESTVSRIRTEHFPLTLESARPSHTSQYLCASRASGTSNEKLFFGSGTQLSVL.